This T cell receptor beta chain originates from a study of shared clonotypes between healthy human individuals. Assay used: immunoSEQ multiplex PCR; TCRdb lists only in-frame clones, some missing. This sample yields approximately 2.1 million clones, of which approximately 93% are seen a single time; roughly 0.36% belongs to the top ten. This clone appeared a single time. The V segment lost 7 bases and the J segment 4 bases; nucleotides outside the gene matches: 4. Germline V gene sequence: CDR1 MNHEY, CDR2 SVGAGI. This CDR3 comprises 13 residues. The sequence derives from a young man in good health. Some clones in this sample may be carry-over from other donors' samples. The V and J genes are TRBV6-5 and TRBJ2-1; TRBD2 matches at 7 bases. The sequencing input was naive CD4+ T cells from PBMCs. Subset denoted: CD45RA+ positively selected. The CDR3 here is CASTSSGYNEQFF. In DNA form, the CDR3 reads TGTGCCAGCACGTCTAGCGGTTACAATGAGCAGTTCTTC.